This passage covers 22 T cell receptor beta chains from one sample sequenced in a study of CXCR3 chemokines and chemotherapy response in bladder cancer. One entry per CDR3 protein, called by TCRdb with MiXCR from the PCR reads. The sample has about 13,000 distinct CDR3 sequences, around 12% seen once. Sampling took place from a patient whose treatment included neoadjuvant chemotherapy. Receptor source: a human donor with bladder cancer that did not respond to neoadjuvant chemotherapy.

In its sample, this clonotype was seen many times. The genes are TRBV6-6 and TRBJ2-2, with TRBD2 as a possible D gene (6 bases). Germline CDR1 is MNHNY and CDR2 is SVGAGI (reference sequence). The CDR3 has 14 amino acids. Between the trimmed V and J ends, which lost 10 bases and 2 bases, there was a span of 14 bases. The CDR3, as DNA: TGTGCCACCCAGGAGGGTCATAACACCGGGGAGCTGTTTTTT. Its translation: CATQEGHNTGELFF.

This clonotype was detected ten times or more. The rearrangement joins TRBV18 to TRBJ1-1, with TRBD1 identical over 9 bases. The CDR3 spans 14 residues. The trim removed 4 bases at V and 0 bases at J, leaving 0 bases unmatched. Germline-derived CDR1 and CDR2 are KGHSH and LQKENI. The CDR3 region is CASSRTGVNTEAFF. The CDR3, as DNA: TGTGCCAGCTCACGGACAGGGGTGAACACTGAAGCTTTCTTT.

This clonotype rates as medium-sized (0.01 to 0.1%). The CDR3 here is CASSTGVDYGYTF. CDR3 sequence (DNA): TGTGCCAGTTCTACAGGGGTGGACTATGGCTACACCTTC. The J gene is TRBJ1-2, the V gene TRBV19, with 7 positions matching TRBD1. The CDR3 extends over 13 amino acids. From germline, CDR1 is LNHDA and CDR2 SQIVND (reference sequence). V dropped 8 bases and J dropped 3; count of bases not matched to a gene: 6.

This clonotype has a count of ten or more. The CDR3 DNA follows: TGTGCCAGCAGTGCTTACCCGACAGGGGGCTATGGCTACACCTTC. This translates into CASSAYPTGGYGYTF. The chain couples TRBV12-3 or TRBV12-4 to TRBJ1-2; 9 nucleotides line up with TRBD1. With V trimmed by 5 bases and J by 4 bases, 8 bases remained unmatched. The CDR3 sequence is 15 residues long.

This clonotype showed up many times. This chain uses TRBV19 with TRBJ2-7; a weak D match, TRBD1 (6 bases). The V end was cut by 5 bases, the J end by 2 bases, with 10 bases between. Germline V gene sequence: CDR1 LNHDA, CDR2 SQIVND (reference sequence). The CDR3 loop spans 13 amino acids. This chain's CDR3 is CASSFGQTYEQYF. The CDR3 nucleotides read TGTGCCAGTAGTTTTGGACAGACCTACGAGCAGTACTTC.

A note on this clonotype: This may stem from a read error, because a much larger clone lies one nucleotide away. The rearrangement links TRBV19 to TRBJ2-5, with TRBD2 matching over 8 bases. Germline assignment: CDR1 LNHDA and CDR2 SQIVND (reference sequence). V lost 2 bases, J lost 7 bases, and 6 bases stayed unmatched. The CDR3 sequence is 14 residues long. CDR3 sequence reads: CASSITGGARTQYF. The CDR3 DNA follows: TGTGCCAGTAGTATAACCGGGGGGGCCAGGACCCAGTACTTC.

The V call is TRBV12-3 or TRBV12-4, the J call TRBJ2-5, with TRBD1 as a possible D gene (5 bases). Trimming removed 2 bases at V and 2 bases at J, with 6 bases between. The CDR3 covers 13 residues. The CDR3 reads CASSLQGQETQYF. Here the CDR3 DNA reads TGTGCCAGCAGTTTACAGGGACAAGAGACCCAGTACTTC.

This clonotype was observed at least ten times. CDR3 nucleotide sequence: TGCAGCGTTGAGATAGGCGGGACCTCAGATACGCAGTATTTT. Amino acids: CSVEIGGTSDTQYF. J is TRBJ2-3 and V is TRBV29-1; tentative D call: TRBD2 (6 bases). Trimming stripped 3 bases from V and 4 bases from J, with 14 bases between. CDR3 length equals 14 residues. From germline, CDR1 is SQVTM and CDR2 ANQGSEA.

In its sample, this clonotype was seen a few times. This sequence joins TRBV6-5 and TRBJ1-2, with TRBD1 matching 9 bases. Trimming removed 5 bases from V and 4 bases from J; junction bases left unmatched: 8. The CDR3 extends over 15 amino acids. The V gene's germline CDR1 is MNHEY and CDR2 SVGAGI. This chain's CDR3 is CASSARQGGGYGYTF. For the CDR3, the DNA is TGTGCCAGCAGTGCCCGACAGGGGGGAGGCTATGGCTACACCTTC.

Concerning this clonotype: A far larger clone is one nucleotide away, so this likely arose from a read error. Here the CDR3 reads CASSEIVRELSF. The CDR3 DNA is TGTGCCAGCAGTGAAATAGTAAGGGAGCTGTCTTTT. This chain uses TRBV6-5 with TRBJ2-2; D might be TRBD2 (5 bases). The CDR3 is 12 amino acids. Per the germline V gene, CDR1 is MNHEY and CDR2 is SVGAGI.

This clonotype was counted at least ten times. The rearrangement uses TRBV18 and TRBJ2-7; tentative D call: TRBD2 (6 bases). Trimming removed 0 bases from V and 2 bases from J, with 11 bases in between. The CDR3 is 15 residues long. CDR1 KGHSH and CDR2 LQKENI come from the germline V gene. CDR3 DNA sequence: TGTGCCAGCTCACCACCCGGGACTCAAGCCTACGAGCAGTACTTC. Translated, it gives CASSPPGTQAYEQYF.

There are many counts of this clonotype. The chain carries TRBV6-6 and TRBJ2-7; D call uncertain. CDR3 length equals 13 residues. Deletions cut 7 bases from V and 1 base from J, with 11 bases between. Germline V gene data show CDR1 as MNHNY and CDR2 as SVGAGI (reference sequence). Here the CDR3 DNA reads TGTGCCAGCACCGAAGAAGGATCCTACGAGCAGTACTTC. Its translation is CASTEEGSYEQYF.

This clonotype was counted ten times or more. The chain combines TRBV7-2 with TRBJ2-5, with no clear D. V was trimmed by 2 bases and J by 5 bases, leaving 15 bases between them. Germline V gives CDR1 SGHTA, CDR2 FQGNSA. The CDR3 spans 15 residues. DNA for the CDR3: TGTGCCAGCAGCTTATTCCCCACCAGTGGGGAGACCCAGTACTTC. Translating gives CASSLFPTSGETQYF. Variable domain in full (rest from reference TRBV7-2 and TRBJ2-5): GAGVSQSPSNKVTEKGKDVELRCDPISGHTALYWYRQSLGQGLEFLIYFQGNSAPDKSGLPSDRFSAERTGGSVSTLTIQRTQQEDSAVYLCASSLFPTSGETQYFGPGTRLLVL.

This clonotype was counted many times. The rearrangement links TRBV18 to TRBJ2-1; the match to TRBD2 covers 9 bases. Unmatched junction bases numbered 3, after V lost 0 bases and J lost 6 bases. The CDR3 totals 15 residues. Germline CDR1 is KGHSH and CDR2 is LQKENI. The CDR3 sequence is CASSPPGLASNEQFF. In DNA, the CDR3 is TGTGCCAGCTCACCACCGGGACTAGCATCCAATGAGCAGTTCTTC.

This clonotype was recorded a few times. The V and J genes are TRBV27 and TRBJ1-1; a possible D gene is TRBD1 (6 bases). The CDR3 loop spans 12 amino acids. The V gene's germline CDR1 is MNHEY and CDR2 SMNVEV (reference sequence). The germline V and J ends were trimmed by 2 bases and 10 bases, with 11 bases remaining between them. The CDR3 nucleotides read TGTGCCAGCAGTTTAAGGGGGGGGCGAGCTTTCTTT. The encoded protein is CASSLRGGRAFF.

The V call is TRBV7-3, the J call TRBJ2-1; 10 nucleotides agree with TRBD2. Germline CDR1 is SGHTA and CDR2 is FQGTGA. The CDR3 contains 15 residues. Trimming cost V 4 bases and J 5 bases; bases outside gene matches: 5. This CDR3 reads CASSSTSGADNEQFF. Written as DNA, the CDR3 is TGTGCCAGCAGCTCTACTAGCGGGGCGGACAATGAGCAGTTCTTC. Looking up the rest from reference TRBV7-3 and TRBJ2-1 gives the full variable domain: GAGVSQTPSNKVTEKGKYVELRCDPISGHTALYWYRQSLGQGPEFLIYFQGTGAADDSGLPNDRFFAVRPEGSVSTLKIQRTERGDSAVYLCASSSTSGADNEQFFGPGTRLTVL.

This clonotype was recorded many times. In nucleotides, the CDR3 is TGTGCCAACTCCAGGGGGCTCTATAATTCACCCCTCCACTTT. Its protein product is CANSRGLYNSPLHF. This chain joins TRBV6-6 and TRBJ1-6, with TRBD1 matching 8 bases. Germline loops: CDR1 MNHNY, CDR2 SVGAGI (reference sequence). CDR3 length: 14 amino acids. V dropped 10 bases and J dropped 3; count of bases not matched to a gene: 5.

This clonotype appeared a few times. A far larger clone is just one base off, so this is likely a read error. The CDR3 loop is CAISGRYTGELFF. In DNA, the CDR3 is TGTGCCATCAGTGGACGGTACACCGGGGAGCTGTTTTTT. The V and J genes are TRBV10-3 and TRBJ2-2, with D hard to call. Germline CDR1 reads ENHRY; CDR2 reads SYGVKD. Trimming shortened V by 4 bases and J by 3 bases, and 6 bases separated the two germline ends. The CDR3 has 13 amino acids.

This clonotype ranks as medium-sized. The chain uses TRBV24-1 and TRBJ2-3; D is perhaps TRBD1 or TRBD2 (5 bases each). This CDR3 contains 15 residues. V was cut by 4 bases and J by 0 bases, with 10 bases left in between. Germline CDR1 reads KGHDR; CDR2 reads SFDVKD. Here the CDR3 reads CATSEGVYSTDTQYF. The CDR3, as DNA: TGTGCCACCAGTGAGGGGGTCTATAGCACAGATACGCAGTATTTT.

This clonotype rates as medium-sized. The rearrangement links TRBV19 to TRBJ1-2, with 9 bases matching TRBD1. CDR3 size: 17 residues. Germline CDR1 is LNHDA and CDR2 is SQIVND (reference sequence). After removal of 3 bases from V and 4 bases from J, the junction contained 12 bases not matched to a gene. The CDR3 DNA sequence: TGTGCCAGTAGTATTACGGTGACAGGGGGTATCTCCTATGGCTACACCTTC. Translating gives CASSITVTGGISYGYTF.

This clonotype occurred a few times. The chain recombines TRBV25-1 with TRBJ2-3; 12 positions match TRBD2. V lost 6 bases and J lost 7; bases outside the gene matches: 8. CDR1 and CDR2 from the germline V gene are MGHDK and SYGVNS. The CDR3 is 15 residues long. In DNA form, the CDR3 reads TGTGCCAGCAGCCAGCTAGCGGGGGGGCTGAATACGCAGTATTTT. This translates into CASSQLAGGLNTQYF.

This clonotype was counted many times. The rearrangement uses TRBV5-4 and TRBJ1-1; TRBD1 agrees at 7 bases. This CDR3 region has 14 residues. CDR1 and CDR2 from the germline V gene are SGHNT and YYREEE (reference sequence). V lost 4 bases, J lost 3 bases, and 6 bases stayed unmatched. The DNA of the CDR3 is TGTGCCAGCAGCAGGACAGGTACAGACACTGAAGCTTTCTTT. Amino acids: CASSRTGTDTEAFF. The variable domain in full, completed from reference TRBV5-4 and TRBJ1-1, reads ETGVTQSPTHLIKTRGQQVTLRCSSQSGHNTVSWYQQALGQGPQFIFQYYREEENGRGNFPPRFSGLQFPNYSSELNVNALELDDSALYLCASSRTGTDTEAFFGQGTRLTVV.